The 21 T cell receptor beta chains in this list originate from one sample, sequenced in a study of CD8 T cells in ankylosing spondylitis. Study conclusions and caveats: Seven to nine highly homologous variants formed a TCR beta motif that appeared characteristic of ankylosing spondylitis blood.

TCRdb re-analysed the 5' RACE reads in MiXCR, keeping a single row per CDR3 protein. The sample carries about 130,000 distinct CDR3 sequences, 17% recorded once. These receptors' targets are unknown. Sequences were obtained from blood, either unsorted or a sorted T cell fraction (not recorded which). The source of these receptors is a male donor with ankylosing spondylitis.

The chain joins TRBV6-1 to TRBJ1-5, with 8 bases lining up with TRBD1. The length of the CDR3 is 16 residues. The ends lost 2 bases at V and 6 bases at J; junction bases unmatched: 9. Germline V gives CDR1 MNHNS, CDR2 SASEGT. CDR3 in amino acids: CASSEYVGQGFQPQHF. In DNA, the CDR3 is TGTGCCAGCAGTGAATATGTCGGACAGGGCTTTCAGCCCCAGCATTTT.

This clonotype came up a few times. This rearrangement joins TRBV6-1 to TRBJ2-7, with no clear D. V lost 5 bases, J lost 5 bases, and 13 bases lay in between. Germline CDR1 is MNHNS and CDR2 is SASEGT. The CDR3 loop spans 13 amino acids. This chain's CDR3 is CASSRSGLNEQYF. The CDR3 nucleotides are TGTGCCAGCAGTAGGTCCGGGCTCAACGAGCAGTACTTC.

This sequence joins TRBV6-2 or TRBV6-3 and TRBJ2-5; TRBD2 matches at 8 bases. This CDR3 spans 15 amino acids. Germline V gene data show CDR1 as MNHEY and CDR2 as SVGEGT. Unmatched junction bases numbered 8, after V lost 6 bases and J lost 2 bases. The CDR3 here is CASRRTLAGQETQYF. CDR3 bases: TGTGCCAGCAGAAGGACGTTAGCGGGACAAGAGACCCAGTACTTC.

This rearrangement joins TRBV5-4 to TRBJ2-3, with D perhaps matching TRBD1 (6 bases). This CDR3 region has 16 residues. Germline V gene data show CDR1 as SGHNT and CDR2 as YYREEE (reference sequence). Trimming removed 0 bases from V and 3 bases from J, with 14 bases in between. CDR3 loop: CASSLDRDFGTDTQYF. In DNA form, the CDR3 reads TGTGCCAGCAGCTTGGACAGGGATTTTGGTACAGATACGCAGTATTTT.

The rearrangement links TRBV12-3 or TRBV12-4 to TRBJ1-1; D is perhaps TRBD1 (5 bases). Trimming pared 7 bases from V and 3 bases from J, leaving 21 bases between. This CDR3 comprises 16 residues. CDR3 loop: CASNHLLLQADTEAFF. The CDR3 nucleotides read TGTGCCAGCAATCACTTACTCTTACAGGCGGACACTGAAGCTTTCTTT.

The chain uses TRBV30 and TRBJ1-5; perhaps TRBD1 as D (5 bases). V was pared by 0 bases and J by 9 bases, with 15 bases between. The CDR3 totals 14 residues. CDR1 and CDR2 (germline): GTSNPN, SVGIG (reference sequence). The CDR3 sequence: CAWSVQWGRGPQHF. CDR3 bases: TGTGCCTGGAGTGTACAATGGGGGAGAGGGCCCCAGCATTTT.

This clonotype was observed many times. The genes are TRBV4-1 and TRBJ2-7; 9 bases line up with TRBD1. In germline, CDR1 is MGHRA, CDR2 YSYEKL. V was pared by 6 bases and J by 2 bases, with 8 bases of the junction left unmatched. The CDR3 totals 15 residues. The CDR3 sequence: CASSRSGTGTYEQYF. In DNA, the CDR3 is TGCGCCAGCAGTCGCTCCGGGACAGGGACCTACGAGCAGTACTTC.

V is TRBV5-1 and J is TRBJ2-7; unclear D gene. This CDR3 is 14 amino acids long. In germline, CDR1 is SGHRS, CDR2 YFSETQ. Trimming left V 1 base short and J 2 bases short, with 10 bases between. In nucleotides, the CDR3 is TGCGCCAGCAGCTTGTTCGGCAGAACCTACGAGCAGTACTTC. It translates to CASSLFGRTYEQYF.

V is TRBV4-1 and J is TRBJ1-1; TRBD1 might be the D (6 bases). The CDR3 consists of 14 residues. Germline lookup yields CDR1 MGHRA and CDR2 YSYEKL. V shed 0 bases and J shed 11 bases, with 16 bases lying between them. CDR3: CASSQDRGATDAFF. The CDR3 DNA reads as TGCGCCAGCAGCCAAGATAGGGGGGCGACGGACGCTTTCTTT.

This clonotype occurred a few times. The rearrangement links TRBV28 to TRBJ1-1; D may be TRBD1 (5 bases). Trimming left V 7 bases short and J 0 bases short, with 18 bases between. The CDR3 sequence is 16 residues long. The V gene's germline CDR1 is MDHEN and CDR2 SYDVKM. CDR3 sequence reads: CASTNVDRTLNTEAFF. DNA for the CDR3: TGTGCCAGCACCAACGTCGACCGGACACTGAACACTGAAGCTTTCTTT.

This clonotype turned up a few times. The chain has TRBV2 and TRBJ1-1; 8 positions agree with TRBD1. The CDR3 is made up of 12 amino acids. In germline, CDR1 is SNHLY, CDR2 FYNNEI. Unmatched junction bases numbered 2, after V lost 9 bases and J lost 2 bases. The CDR3 loop is CASGTGNTEAFF. CDR3 nucleotides: TGTGCCAGTGGGACAGGAAACACTGAAGCTTTCTTT.

The chain carries TRBV9 and TRBJ2-3; 7 bases align to TRBD2. Germline V gene data show CDR1 as SGDLS and CDR2 as YYNGEE. The CDR3 runs to 14 residues. Trimming removed 3 bases from V and 4 bases from J; junction bases left unmatched: 5. Written as DNA, the CDR3 is TGTGCCAGCAGCGCGGGAGGCGGGGCAGATACGCAGTATTTT. Translating it yields CASSAGGGADTQYF.

In this sample, this clonotype turned up many times. The chain links TRBV5-1 to TRBJ2-7; TRBD1 aligns across 8 bases. CDR1 is SGHRS, CDR2 YFSETQ, per germline. CDR3 length: 14 residues. V lost 4 bases to trimming and J lost 4 bases; unmatched junction nucleotides: 7. The CDR3 here is CASSGDRRGYEQYF. Written as DNA, the CDR3 is TGCGCCAGCAGCGGGGACAGGCGTGGGTACGAGCAGTACTTC. Complete variable domain (other parts from reference TRBV5-1 and TRBJ2-7): KAGVTQTPRYLIKTRGQQVTLSCSPISGHRSVSWYQQTPGQGLQFLFEYFSETQRNKGNFPGRFSGRQFSNSRSEMNVSTLELGDSALYLCASSGDRRGYEQYFGPGTRLTVT.

The chain carries TRBV5-6 and TRBJ2-7; perhaps D is TRBD1 or TRBD2 (5 bases each). The germline V gene has CDR1 SGHDT and CDR2 YYEEEE. The CDR3 spans 14 residues. The germline V and J ends were trimmed by 2 bases and 3 bases, with 12 bases remaining between them. DNA for the CDR3: TGTGCCAGCAGCTTCGGGACGGCGTTCTACGAGCAGTACTTC. It specifies CASSFGTAFYEQYF.

This clonotype was picked up a small number of times. The V call is TRBV4-1, the J call TRBJ2-1; D is perhaps TRBD2 (5 bases). This CDR3 is built from 13 residues. V was trimmed by 7 bases and J by 5 bases, leaving 12 bases between them. Germline V CDR1 and CDR2: MGHRA, YSYEKL. The chain's CDR3 is CASIGRANNEQFF. In DNA form, the CDR3 reads TGCGCCAGCATTGGGCGGGCTAACAATGAGCAGTTCTTC.

The rearrangement uses TRBV20-1 and TRBJ1-5, with a tentative D call TRBD1 (6 bases). Per the germline V gene, CDR1 is DFQATT and CDR2 is SNEGSKA (reference sequence). The CDR3 covers 14 residues. Trimming cost V 5 bases and J 2 bases, with 13 bases left between them. CDR3 amino acids: CSALTGLGNQPQHF. The CDR3 region has the DNA TGCAGTGCTCTGACAGGACTGGGCAATCAGCCCCAGCATTTT.

In its sample, this clonotype was seen a few times. The chain links TRBV5-6 to TRBJ2-1; a weak D match, TRBD1 (6 bases). The CDR3 sequence is 12 residues long. The V end was cut by 4 bases, the J end by 10 bases, with 12 bases between. The germline V gene encodes CDR1 SGHDT and CDR2 YYEEEE. The CDR3 region is CASSLPRGEQFF. DNA for the CDR3: TGTGCCAGCAGCCTACCGAGGGGGGAGCAGTTCTTC.

The V and J genes are TRBV4-1 and TRBJ2-5; 7 nucleotides agree with TRBD1. The V gene's germline CDR1 is MGHRA and CDR2 YSYEKL. V was pared by 4 bases and J by 4 bases, with 9 bases of the junction left unmatched. CDR3 size: 15 residues. CDR3 amino acids: CASSRVVAGGETQYF. The CDR3 nucleotides read TGCGCCAGCAGCCGTGTAGTGGCAGGGGGAGAGACCCAGTACTTC.

Note on this clonotype: This could be a read error, since a much larger clone is one nucleotide away. The V call is TRBV27, the J call TRBJ2-1; 10 bases match TRBD2. Per the germline V gene, CDR1 is MNHEY and CDR2 is SMNVEV (reference sequence). This CDR3 region has 15 residues. The CDR3 here is CTSSLAGGSYNEQFF. In nucleotides, the CDR3 is TGTACCAGCAGTTTAGCGGGAGGATCCTACAATGAGCAGTTCTTC.

DNA of the CDR3: TGTGCCAGCAGTGAAGGGGATAGCGGCAAAAAACTGTTTTTT. Residues: CASSEGDSGKKLFF. The gene calls are TRBV2 and TRBJ1-4; D gene unclear. CDR3 length equals 14 residues. The germline V and J ends were trimmed by 1 base and 9 bases, with 12 bases remaining between them. The V gene's germline CDR1 is SNHLY and CDR2 FYNNEI.

J is TRBJ1-2 and V is TRBV20-1; weak D call: TRBD1 (5 bases). The CDR3 consists of 13 residues. V lost 5 bases and J 3 bases, leaving 13 bases between the germline ends. Germline V gives CDR1 DFQATT, CDR2 SNEGSKA (reference sequence). CDR3 sequence (DNA): TGCAGTGCTCATGGACAAGGCGACTATGGCTACACCTTC. It translates to CSAHGQGDYGYTF.